These T cell receptor beta chains were read from a single sample in a study of blood T cells in healthy people across ages. MiXCR was run by TCRdb on the 5' RACE reads, yielding one entry per CDR3 protein. The table has 1.5 million to 2 million distinct CDR3 sequences, roughly 50% seen once; the top ten hold less than 2.5%. Sequenced input: blood. These receptors all stem from a woman aged 35 to 49 in good health. The CDR3 runs from the conserved cysteine through the conserved F or W. The order of the fields is J gene, V gene, D gene, clone size, CDR3 protein, CDR3 DNA. A D gene is named only where the DNA matches it firmly. Only some rows state a clone size, as once, few, many or a class for expanded clones.

>TRBJ2-6|TRBV6-5|NA|NA
CASSYSLVSGANVLTF
TGTGCCAGCAGTTACTCGTTGGTGTCTGGGGCCAACGTCCTGACTTTC
>TRBJ2-7|TRBV4-3|NA|many
CASSQDREGAYEQYF
TGCGCCAGCAGCCAAGATCGGGAAGGGGCCTACGAGCAGTACTTC
>TRBJ1-2|TRBV5-1|NA|NA
CASSLDTKGGYGYTF
TGCGCCAGCAGCTTGGATACCAAGGGGGGCTATGGCTACACCTTC
>TRBJ2-3|TRBV7-8|NA|NA
CASSLDQGRDTQYF
TGTGCCAGCAGCTTAGATCAGGGGCGAGATACGCAGTATTTT
>TRBJ1-2|TRBV9|NA|many
CASSANYGYTF
TGTGCCAGCAGCGCCAACTATGGCTACACCTTC
>TRBJ2-3|TRBV29-1|NA|NA
CSAEVSRGADTQYF
TGCAGCGCCGAAGTTTCTCGGGGAGCAGATACGCAGTATTTT
>TRBJ1-4|TRBV27|NA|NA
CASSFGPNNEKLFF
TGTGCCAGCAGTTTTGGGCCTAATAATGAAAAACTGTTTTTT
>TRBJ2-7|TRBV4-2|NA|NA
CASSPATGQDYEQYF
TGTGCCAGCAGCCCTGCAACGGGACAAGACTACGAGCAGTACTTC
>TRBJ2-1|TRBV9|TRBD2|NA
CASSVPQGLATNNEQFF
TGTGCCAGCAGCGTACCCCAAGGACTAGCGACCAACAATGAGCAGTTCTTC
>TRBJ2-5|TRBV3-1|NA|NA
CASSQGYSITEFQETQYF
TGTGCCAGCAGCCAAGGGTACTCCATTACAGAGTTTCAAGAGACCCAGTACTTC
>TRBJ2-1|TRBV4-3|NA|NA
CASSRTGQYNEQFF
TGCGCCAGCAGCCGAACCGGACAATACAATGAGCAGTTCTTC
>TRBJ1-2|TRBV27|NA|NA
CASSQTGLSNYGYTF
TGTGCCAGCAGCCAAACAGGTCTATCTAACTATGGCTACACCTTC
>TRBJ1-1|TRBV10-1|NA|NA
CAIRGLSGTEAFF
TGCGCCATCAGAGGACTTTCCGGGACTGAAGCTTTCTTT
>TRBJ2-1|TRBV7-2|NA|few
CASSPGKGAYNEQFF
TGTGCCAGCAGCCCAGGAAAGGGAGCCTACAATGAGCAGTTCTTC
>TRBJ1-2|TRBV12-3/TRBV12-4|TRBD1|many
CASSSRTGGNYGYTF
TGTGCCAGCAGTTCCCGGACAGGGGGCAACTATGGCTACACCTTC
>TRBJ2-5|TRBV20-1|NA|many
CSARDGSLGETQYF
TGCAGTGCTAGAGATGGCAGCCTGGGGGAGACCCAGTACTTC